This TCR beta chain was sequenced in a study of T cell responses to AZD1222 COVID-19 vaccine. Study-wide results and caveats: Clonal diversity was possibly underestimated, and the donors were mostly white British, with more females.

This clone occurred a few times. Its matching antigen is unknown. This CDR3 comprises 16 residues. The V and J ends lost 1 base and 0 bases respectively, with 7 bases between them. Looked up from germline, CDR1 is MNHEY and CDR2 is SVGEGT. Clones were read by immunoSEQ multiplex PCR, and TCRdb kept only the in-frame ones, dropping some. The table has around 200,000 clones, 88% seen once. This sequence was found in an adult in good health. This chain uses TRBV6-2 or TRBV6-3 with TRBJ1-6; D remains ambiguous. Sequencing was performed on peripheral blood, taken on day 0 of AZD1222 vaccination. The CDR3, as DNA: TGTGCCAGCAGTTACTTAGGTAGCTCCTATAATTCACCCCTCCACTTT. It yields the protein CASSYLGSSYNSPLHF.